These 25 T cell receptor beta chains were sequenced from one sample in a study of molecular identifiers for immune sequencing clone quantification. Via MiXCR, TCRdb re-called the PCR reads, giving one row per CDR3 protein. The data hold approximately 630,000 distinct CDR3 sequences, with approximately 24% observed a single time. The material sequenced was naive CD8+ T cells from blood, with Jurkat cell RNA spiked in. Described subset: FACS-sorted CD8+CD4-CCR7+CD45RA+ naive T cells. All receptors derive from a human donor in good health. Some libraries in this study had Jurkat cell RNA spiked in.

This clonotype was counted a few times. The CDR3 DNA reads TGTGCCAGTAGTATCTCGATGACAGGGGGCAACGAGCAGTACTTC. Its protein is CASSISMTGGNEQYF. This chain links TRBV19 with TRBJ2-7; 10 nucleotides match TRBD1. The CDR3 sequence is 15 residues long. In germline, CDR1 is LNHDA, CDR2 SQIVND (reference sequence). The junction had 7 bases not matched to a gene; V was cut back by 3 bases and J by 5 bases.

In regard to this clonotype: It may be a read error: a sequence one base away is much more abundant. The rearrangement joins TRBV4-1 to TRBJ1-1; maybe TRBD1 (5 bases). The V end lost 6 bases, the J end lost 5 bases, and 10 bases lay between the germline ends. The length of the CDR3 is 12 residues. Germline V gene sequence: CDR1 MGHRA, CDR2 YSYEKL. The chain's CDR3 is CASRGDGTEAFF. The CDR3 DNA reads TGCGCCAGCAGAGGGGACGGGACTGAAGCTTTCTTT.

This clonotype was detected many times. The V call is TRBV7-2, the J call TRBJ2-3, with 8 nucleotides matching TRBD2. The CDR3 loop spans 16 amino acids. Trimming at V came to 3 bases and at J to 2 bases, leaving 7 bases not matched to a gene. Per germline, CDR1 SGHTA and CDR2 FQGNSA. The CDR3, as DNA: TGTGCCAGCAGCTTTGGCGCGCGGGGGGCCACAGATACGCAGTATTTT. It encodes CASSFGARGATDTQYF. The whole variable domain, remainder taken from reference TRBV7-2 and TRBJ2-3, is GAGVSQSPSNKVTEKGKDVELRCDPISGHTALYWYRQSLGQGLEFLIYFQGNSAPDKSGLPSDRFSAERTGGSVSTLTIQRTQQEDSAVYLCASSFGARGATDTQYFGPGTRLTVL.

Turning to this clonotype: A much more abundant neighbour one base away suggests this may be a read error. Without the conserved terminal phenylalanine or tryptophan, this CDR3 likely stems from a read error. This chain connects TRBV5-3 to TRBJ1-4, with 10 positions matching TRBD1. TRBV5-3 is identified as an open reading frame with a role that is uncertain. The CDR3 loop spans 16 amino acids. The CDR3 reads CASSYCRQGADEKLFL. The CDR3, as DNA: TGTGCCAGCAGCTACTGTCGACAGGGGGCAGATGAAAAACTGTTTCTT.

This sequence joins TRBV20-1 and TRBJ2-7; 7 positions agree with TRBD2. This CDR3 has 15 residues. The J segment lost 3 bases and the V segment lost 8 bases, leaving 16 bases of the junction unmatched. Germline V gene sequence: CDR1 DFQATT, CDR2 SNEGSKA (reference sequence). The CDR3 sequence is CSSGRGLGSFYEQYF. DNA for the CDR3: TGCAGTTCAGGGAGGGGACTGGGATCGTTCTACGAGCAGTACTTC.

As concerns this clonotype: Because the CDR3's place on the DNA is in doubt, the DNA is left out and the CDR3 is given as listed by TCRdb. The chain is built from TRBV7-6 and TRBJ2-7; no DNA check was done on the table's D call, TRBD2. Counting both end residues, the CDR3 totals 14 amino acids. Per germline, CDR1 SGHVS and CDR2 FNYEAQ. CDR3 loop: CARSVGGGAYTQYF.

In its sample, this clonotype was seen many times. This chain joins TRBV7-9 and TRBJ2-1, with D possibly TRBD1 on 6 matching bases. Trimming stripped 1 base from V and 6 bases from J, with 7 bases between. The CDR3 covers 13 residues. Germline values: CDR1 SEHNR, CDR2 FQNEAQ (reference sequence). The CDR3 spells CASSLEGVNEQFF. Here the CDR3 DNA reads TGTGCCAGCAGCTTAGAGGGGGTCAATGAGCAGTTCTTC.

This chain links TRBV12-3 or TRBV12-4 with TRBJ2-7; D call uncertain. Trimming removed 5 bases at V and 1 base at J, with 12 bases between. This CDR3 is built from 14 residues. In nucleotides, the CDR3 is TGTGCCAGCAGTCCTAAGGGCGGATCCTACGAGCAGTACTTC. Translating it yields CASSPKGGSYEQYF.

The chain employs TRBV14 and TRBJ2-3; D assignment may be TRBD1 or TRBD2 (5 bases each). The germline gives CDR1 SGHDN, CDR2 FVKESK. The CDR3 has 14 amino acids. V gave up 3 bases and J gave up 1 base, with 8 bases separating them. CDR3 loop: CASSHGGGTDTQYF. CDR3 nucleotides: TGTGCCAGCAGCCATGGGGGAGGCACAGATACGCAGTATTTT.

This clonotype was seen many times. The gene calls are TRBV19 and TRBJ1-4, with no clear D. Trimming shortened V by 5 bases and J by 6 bases, and 19 bases separated the two germline ends. There are 16 residues in the CDR3. CDR1 LNHDA and CDR2 SQIVND come from the germline V gene (reference sequence). CDR3 nucleotides: TGTGCCAGTAGTCCAGCGCTGGGAGGGCCAGATGAAAAACTGTTTTTT. Amino acid sequence: CASSPALGGPDEKLFF.

A remark on this clonotype: One base away lies a much larger clone, so this may be a sequencing read error. It is likely a read error, because the conserved phenylalanine at the end of the CDR3 is missing. The chain uses TRBV19 and TRBJ2-7; D tentatively fits TRBD1 or TRBD2 (5 bases each). This CDR3 has 12 amino acids. Trimming took off 6 bases at V and 5 bases at J, with 11 bases between the two ends. Germline V gene lookup returns CDR1 LNHDA and CDR2 SQIVND (reference sequence). Here the CDR3 reads CASSPGDHEQYL. CDR3 nucleotides: TGTGCCAGTAGCCCTGGGGACCACGAGCAGTACCTC.

This clonotype occurred a few times. The chain recombines TRBV19 with TRBJ1-6; D remains unclear. CDR1 is LNHDA and CDR2 is SQIVND in the germline V gene (reference sequence). Trimming removed 7 bases from V and 6 bases from J, with 13 bases in between. The CDR3 consists of 14 residues. The DNA for the CDR3 is TGTGCCAGTAACCTTGGGGATGTTAATTCACCCCTCCACTTT. This encodes CASNLGDVNSPLHF.

This clonotype turned up a few times. This chain uses TRBV20-1 with TRBJ2-7; 7 nucleotides align to TRBD2. CDR3 length: 16 residues. Germline lookup yields CDR1 DFQATT and CDR2 SNEGSKA (reference sequence). Trimming cost V 0 bases and J 6 bases; bases outside gene matches: 14. The CDR3 loop is CSAREVDGGGWLEQYF. In DNA, the CDR3 is TGCAGTGCTAGAGAGGTAGACGGGGGAGGGTGGCTCGAGCAGTACTTC.

This clonotype was found many times. The rearrangement links TRBV29-1 to TRBJ1-1; no firm D call. The germline V gene has CDR1 SQVTM and CDR2 ANQGSEA. CDR3 length: 11 residues. Trimming cost V 3 bases and J 3 bases, with 5 bases left between them. The CDR3 region has the DNA TGCAGCGTTGATCTGTACACTGAAGCTTTCTTT. Its protein product is CSVDLYTEAFF. Based on the CDR3 plus reference TRBV29-1 and TRBJ1-1, the full variable domain is SAVISQKPSRDICQRGTSLTIQCQVDSQVTMMFWYRQQPGQSLTLIATANQGSEATYESGFVIDKFPISRPNLTFSTLTVSNMSPEDSSIYLCSVDLYTEAFFGQGTRLTVV.

Notes on this clonotype: One junction end does not reproduce the germline sequence, and a read error may be involved. The chain joins TRBV7-9 to TRBJ2-1, with 9 bases identical to TRBD2. Germline CDR1 SEHNR, CDR2 FQNEAQ (reference sequence). The CDR3 extends over 15 amino acids. CDR3 amino acids: CASSFPGTSPNGQFF. In DNA form, the CDR3 reads TGTGCCAGCAGCTTTCCCGGGACTAGCCCTAATGGGCAGTTCTTC.

This clonotype was detected many times. The chain combines TRBV9 with TRBJ2-1; TRBD2 agrees at 8 bases. CDR1 and CDR2 (germline): SGDLS, YYNGEE. V shed 1 base, J shed 2 bases, and the junction held 2 bases outside the gene matches. The CDR3 sequence is 15 residues long. The CDR3 is CASSVSGSPYNEQFF. The CDR3 DNA sequence: TGTGCCAGCAGCGTAAGCGGGAGCCCCTACAATGAGCAGTTCTTC.

This clonotype occurred many times. This chain joins TRBV2 and TRBJ1-5; D not certain. The V and J ends lost 1 base and 5 bases respectively, with 9 bases between them. Germline CDR1 reads SNHLY; CDR2 reads FYNNEI. The CDR3 consists of 14 residues. The CDR3 DNA reads as TGTGCCAGCAGTGAAGGGGCGACACATCAGCCCCAGCATTTT. Its protein is CASSEGATHQPQHF.

The V and J genes are TRBV6-2 or TRBV6-3 and TRBJ2-5, with 8 bases matching TRBD2. Germline V lookup: CDR1 MNHEY, CDR2 SVGEGT. The CDR3 has 15 residues. V gave up 2 bases and J gave up 5 bases; unmatched junction bases: 7. The chain's CDR3 is CASSYPTSGSETQYF. In nucleotides, the CDR3 is TGTGCCAGCAGTTACCCTACCAGCGGGAGCGAGACCCAGTACTTC.

This clonotype was detected only a few times. The rearrangement links TRBV3-1 to TRBJ2-1; TRBD2 matches at 10 bases. CDR1 LGHDT and CDR2 YNNKEL come from the germline V gene (reference sequence). V lost 4 bases to trimming and J lost 0 bases; unmatched junction nucleotides: 12. The CDR3 totals 19 residues. The CDR3 bases are TGTGCCAGCAGCCCCACCTTCGGGACTAGCGAACGCTCCTACAATGAGCAGTTCTTC. Its protein is CASSPTFGTSERSYNEQFF.

This clonotype has ten or more counts. CDR3 nucleotide sequence: TGTGCCAGCAGCTTAGAGACACTACTAGCCTCTAGCTATGGCTACACCTTC. Protein: CASSLETLLASSYGYTF. V usage is TRBV7-8 and J usage is TRBJ1-2; D is uncertain. V shed 1 base and J shed 4 bases, with 19 bases lying between them. There are 17 residues in the CDR3. Germline V gene lookup returns CDR1 SGHVS and CDR2 FQNEAQ.

This clonotype was observed at least ten times. The chain recombines TRBV5-4 with TRBJ2-7; 8 nucleotides line up with TRBD2. Looked up from germline, CDR1 is SGHNT and CDR2 is YYREEE (reference sequence). The V segment lost 4 bases and the J segment 3 bases; nucleotides outside the gene matches: 6. CDR3 length: 14 amino acids. The CDR3 loop is CASSRGGLGYEQYF. The CDR3 nucleotides are TGTGCCAGCAGCCGGGGGGGGCTAGGCTACGAGCAGTACTTC.

Only a few counts were recorded for this clonotype. The genes are TRBV27 and TRBJ1-2; a weak D match, TRBD1 (6 bases). Between the trimmed V and J ends, which lost 5 bases and 4 bases, there was a span of 11 bases. The CDR3 has 13 amino acids. Germline-derived CDR1 and CDR2 are MNHEY and SMNVEV (reference sequence). The CDR3 here is CASSQTTGYGYTF. The CDR3 DNA reads as TGTGCCAGCAGTCAAACGACAGGCTATGGCTACACCTTC.

On this clonotype: This sequence is one base from a far larger clone and is likely a read error. The chain carries TRBV4-3 and TRBJ2-7, with TRBD1 identical over 9 bases. Per the germline V gene, CDR1 is LGHNA and CDR2 is YSLEER. CDR3 length: 14 amino acids. The CDR3 loop reads CARSQGQGRYEQYF. CDR3 nucleotides: TGCGCCCGCAGCCAAGGACAGGGGCGCTACGAGCAGTACTTC.

Points on this clonotype: This sequence may be a read error, since a much larger clone differs from it by one base. V and J are TRBV2 and TRBJ2-3; tentatively, D is TRBD2 (6 bases). Germline CDR1 and CDR2: SNHLY and FYNNEI. The CDR3 length is 16 residues. The CDR3 coding sequence is TGTGCCAGCAGTGAAGCGCTTGACGGGAGCACAGGTACGCAGTATTTT. Its protein product is CASSEALDGSTGTQYF.

A word on this clonotype: Without the conserved terminal phenylalanine or tryptophan, this CDR3 likely stems from a read error. The V and J genes are TRBV4-2 and TRBJ2-3; 7 nucleotides align to TRBD1. Germline CDR1 and CDR2: LGHNA and YNFKEQ. The CDR3 consists of 17 residues. V gave up 0 bases and J gave up 0 bases; unmatched junction bases: 6. The CDR3 sequence is CASSQEEWDRSTDTQYS. As DNA, the CDR3 is TGTGCCAGCAGCCAAGAGGAGTGGGACAGAAGCACAGATACGCAGTATTCT.